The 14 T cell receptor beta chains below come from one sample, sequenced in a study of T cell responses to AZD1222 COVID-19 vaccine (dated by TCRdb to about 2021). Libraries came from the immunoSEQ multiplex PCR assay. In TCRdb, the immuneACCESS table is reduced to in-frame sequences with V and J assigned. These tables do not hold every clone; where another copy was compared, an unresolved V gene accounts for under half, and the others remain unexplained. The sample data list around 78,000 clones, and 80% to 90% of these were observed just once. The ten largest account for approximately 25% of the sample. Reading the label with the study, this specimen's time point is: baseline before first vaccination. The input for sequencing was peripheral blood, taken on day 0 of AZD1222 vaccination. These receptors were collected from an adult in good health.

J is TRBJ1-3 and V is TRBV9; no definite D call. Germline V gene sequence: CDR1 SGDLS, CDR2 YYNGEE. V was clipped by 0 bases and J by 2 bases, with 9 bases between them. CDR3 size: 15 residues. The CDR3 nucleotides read TGTGCCAGCAGCGTAGGAGAAGGCCCTGGAAACACCATATATTTT. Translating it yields CASSVGEGPGNTIYF.

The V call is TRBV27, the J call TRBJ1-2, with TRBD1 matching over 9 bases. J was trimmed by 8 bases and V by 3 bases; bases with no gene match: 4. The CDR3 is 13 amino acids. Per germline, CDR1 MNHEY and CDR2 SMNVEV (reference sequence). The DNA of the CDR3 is TGTGCCAGCAGTTTTCGGACAGGGGAAGGCTACACCTTC. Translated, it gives CASSFRTGEGYTF.

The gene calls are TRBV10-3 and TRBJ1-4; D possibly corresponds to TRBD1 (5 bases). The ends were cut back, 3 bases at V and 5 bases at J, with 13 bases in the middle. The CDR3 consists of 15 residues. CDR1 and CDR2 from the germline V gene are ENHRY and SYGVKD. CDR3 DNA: TGTGCCATCAGTGACGCCAGGCGGGGGAATGAAAAACTGTTTTTT. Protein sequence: CAISDARRGNEKLFF.

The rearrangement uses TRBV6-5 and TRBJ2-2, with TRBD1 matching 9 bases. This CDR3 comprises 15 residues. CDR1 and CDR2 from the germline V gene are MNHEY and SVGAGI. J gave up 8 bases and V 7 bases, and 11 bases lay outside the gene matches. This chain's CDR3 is CASITWGQGSGELFF. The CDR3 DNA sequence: TGTGCCAGCATTACCTGGGGACAGGGATCGGGGGAGCTGTTTTTT.

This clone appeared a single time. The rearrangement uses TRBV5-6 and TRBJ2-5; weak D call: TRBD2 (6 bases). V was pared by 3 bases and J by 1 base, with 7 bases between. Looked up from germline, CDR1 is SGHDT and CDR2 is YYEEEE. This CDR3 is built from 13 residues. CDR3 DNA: TGTGCCAGCAGCTGGGACTCCCAAGAGACCCAGTACTTC. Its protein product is CASSWDSQETQYF.

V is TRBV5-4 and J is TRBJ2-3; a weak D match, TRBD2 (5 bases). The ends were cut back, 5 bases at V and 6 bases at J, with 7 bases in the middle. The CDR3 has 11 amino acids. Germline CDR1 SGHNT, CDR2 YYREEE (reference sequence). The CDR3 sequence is CASRTGDTQYF. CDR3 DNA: TGTGCCAGCAGAACGGGGGATACGCAGTATTTT.

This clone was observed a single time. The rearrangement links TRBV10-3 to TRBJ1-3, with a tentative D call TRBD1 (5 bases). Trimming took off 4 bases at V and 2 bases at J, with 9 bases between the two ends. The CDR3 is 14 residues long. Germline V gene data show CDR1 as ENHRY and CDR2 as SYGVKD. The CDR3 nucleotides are TGTGCCATCAGTGCGCAGGGCGCTGGAAACACCATATATTTT. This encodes CAISAQGAGNTIYF.

The CDR3 region is CASSLQAGSNSPLHF. For the CDR3, the DNA is TGTGCCAGCAGCTTACAGGCAGGGAGTAATTCACCCCTCCACTTT. This sequence joins TRBV7-9 and TRBJ1-6; tentatively, D is TRBD1 (5 bases). Between the trimmed V and J ends, which lost 2 bases and 6 bases, there was a span of 11 bases. This CDR3 spans 15 amino acids. CDR1 is SEHNR and CDR2 is FQNEAQ in the germline V gene (reference sequence).

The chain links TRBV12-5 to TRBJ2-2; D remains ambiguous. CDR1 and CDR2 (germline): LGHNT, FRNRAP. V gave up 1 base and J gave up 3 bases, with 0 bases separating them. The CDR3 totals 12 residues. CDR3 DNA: TGTGCTAGTGGTTTGGACACCGGGGAGCTGTTTTTT. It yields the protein CASGLDTGELFF.

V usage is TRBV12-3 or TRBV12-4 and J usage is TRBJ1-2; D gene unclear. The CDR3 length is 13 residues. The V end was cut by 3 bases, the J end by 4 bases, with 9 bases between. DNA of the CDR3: TGTGCCAGCAGTTTGGCAGAGTTCTATGGCTACACCTTC. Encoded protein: CASSLAEFYGYTF.

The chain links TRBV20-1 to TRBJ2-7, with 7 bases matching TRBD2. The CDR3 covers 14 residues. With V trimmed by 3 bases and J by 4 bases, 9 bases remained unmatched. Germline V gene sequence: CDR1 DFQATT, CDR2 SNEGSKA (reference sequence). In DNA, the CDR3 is TGCAGTGCTAGTCTGGCGGGGGTTTCGTACGAGCAGTACTTC. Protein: CSASLAGVSYEQYF.

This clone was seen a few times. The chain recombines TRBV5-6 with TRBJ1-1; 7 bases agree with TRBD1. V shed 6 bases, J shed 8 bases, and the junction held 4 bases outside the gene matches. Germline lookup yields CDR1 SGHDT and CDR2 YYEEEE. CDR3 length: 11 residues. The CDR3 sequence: CASTRGDEAFF. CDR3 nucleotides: TGTGCCAGCACCAGGGGGGACGAAGCTTTCTTT. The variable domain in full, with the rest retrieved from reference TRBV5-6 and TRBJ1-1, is DAGVTQSPTHLIKTRGQQVTLRCSPKSGHDTVSWYQQALGQGPQFIFQYYEEEERQRGNFPDRFSGHQFPNYSSELNVNALLLGDSALYLCASTRGDEAFFGQGTRLTVV.

CDR3 DNA sequence: TGTGCCAGCAGTGTCCCCCCCGGGACAGGGAATGAAAAACTGTTTTTT. Amino acids: CASSVPPGTGNEKLFF. This rearrangement joins TRBV6-1 to TRBJ1-4, with TRBD1 matching over 9 bases. V dropped 4 bases and J dropped 5; count of bases not matched to a gene: 8. Germline V gene lookup returns CDR1 MNHNS and CDR2 SASEGT. CDR3 length: 16 residues.

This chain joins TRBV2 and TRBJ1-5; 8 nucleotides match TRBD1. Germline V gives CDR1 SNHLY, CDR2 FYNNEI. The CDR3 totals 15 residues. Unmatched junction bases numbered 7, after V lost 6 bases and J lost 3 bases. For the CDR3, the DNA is TGTGCCAGCAGAGGGGACAGGACACTCAATCAGCCCCAGCATTTT. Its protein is CASRGDRTLNQPQHF.